This TCR beta chain was recovered during a study of regulatory T cells in long-lasting Graves disease. From germline, CDR1 is SEHNR and CDR2 FQNEAQ (reference sequence). V was pared by 4 bases and J by 2 bases, with 24 bases between. This CDR3 is 18 amino acids long. Construction of TCR beta libraries relied on iRepertoire HTBI primers and on Arm-PCR targeting CDR3 regions. TCRdb ran MiXCR on the multiplex PCR reads and lists one entry per CDR3 protein. The profile shows about 290,000 distinct CDR3 sequences, 22% of them singletons. Time point meaning: persistent/refractory GD, antithyroid drugs over 5 years with positive TRAb. RNA extracted from PBMCs served as the sequencing template.

This rearrangement joins TRBV7-9 to TRBJ2-7; a weak D match, TRBD2 (7 bases). This specimen consisted of peripheral blood mononuclear cells (PBMCs), obtained when the disease was refractory, from a patient treated with antithyroid drugs. The receptor comes from a female donor with Graves disease. Written as DNA, the CDR3 is TGTGCCAGCAGCTCCAACAGGGCCGGCGGGAGTTGGGCCTACGAGCAGTACTTC. This encodes CASSSNRAGGSWAYEQYF. The complete variable domain, with remaining parts taken from reference TRBV7-9 and TRBJ2-7, reads DTGVSQNPRHKITKRGQNVTFRCDPISEHNRLYWYRQTLGQGPEFLTYFQNEAQLEKSRLLSDRFSAERPKGSFSTLEIQRTEQGDSAMYLCASSSNRAGGSWAYEQYFGPGTRLTVT.